The source of this T cell receptor (beta chain) is a study of T cell changes during pregnancy in multiple sclerosis. The germline CDR1 and CDR2 sequences are SGHTA and FQGTGA. CDR3 length: 16 residues. V shed 5 bases and J 4 bases; nucleotides not matched to a gene: 10. The repertoire was sequenced with immunoSEQ multiplex PCR; TCRdb's copy has only in-frame clones and lacks some. The sample holds around 80,000 clones, 90% to 95% seen once. This sequence joins TRBV7-3 and TRBJ2-1; 8 nucleotides align to TRBD2. The sequences come from peripheral blood, collected in the second trimester of pregnancy. The source is a female donor with multiple sclerosis, enrolled in a pregnancy study. The CDR3 here is CASSTGLGAMYNEQFF. The CDR3 DNA follows: TGTGCCAGCAGCACGGGACTAGGGGCAATGTACAATGAGCAGTTCTTC.